The 9 T cell receptor beta chains below were found in one sample sequenced in a study of T-cell reconstitution after alpha-beta-depleted transplantation in children. Unique molecular identifiers were used in preparing the TCRbeta library. TCRdb reprocessed the PCR reads with MiXCR, giving one entry per CDR3 protein. The sample yields about 74,000 distinct CDR3 sequences, 11% to 15% seen once. The source material was PBMCs, mostly from graft donor cells, sampled 180 days after TCRalphabeta/CD19-depleted stem cell transplant. These receptors all come from a male patient aged 2 to 9 who had a stem cell transplant for acute lymphoblastic leukemia, so the T cells may come from the graft donor.

The chain employs TRBV4-3 and TRBJ2-1; TRBD2 matches at 8 bases. Germline V gives CDR1 LGHNA, CDR2 YSLEER. V was clipped by 4 bases and J by 10 bases; unmatched bases: 6. The CDR3 runs 13 residues. This chain's CDR3 is CASSPTGGREQFF. The CDR3 DNA reads as TGCGCCAGCAGCCCCACGGGCGGGAGGGAGCAGTTCTTC.

The chain is built from TRBV4-3 and TRBJ2-2; 9 bases fit TRBD1. Germline V gene lookup returns CDR1 LGHNA and CDR2 YSLEER. CDR3 length: 16 residues. V shed 4 bases and J 7 bases; nucleotides not matched to a gene: 10. In DNA, the CDR3 is TGCGCCAGCAGCCTCGAAGGGGGGACAGGGATCGGGGAGCTGTTTTTT. Amino acid sequence: CASSLEGGTGIGELFF.

This clonotype has a handful of counts. The chain has TRBV28 and TRBJ2-5; D not certain. The ends were cut back, 5 bases at V and 0 bases at J, with 10 bases in the middle. Germline CDR1 reads MDHEN; CDR2 reads SYDVKM. The CDR3 consists of 14 residues. CDR3 residues: CASSRPLYQETQYF. CDR3 bases: TGTGCCAGCAGTCGGCCCCTGTACCAAGAGACCCAGTACTTC.

This clonotype has more than one count but fewer than ten. The CDR3 bases are TGCAGCGTTGGGACGGTAAACGGGGGGGAGCAGTACTTC. This sequence encodes CSVGTVNGGEQYF. This chain uses TRBV29-1 with TRBJ2-7; 7 bases fit TRBD2. V lost 4 bases to trimming and J lost 7 bases; unmatched junction nucleotides: 10. Germline CDR1 SQVTM, CDR2 ANQGSEA. This CDR3 spans 13 amino acids.

This chain joins TRBV5-1 and TRBJ2-1, with 7 bases matching TRBD2. The trim removed 0 bases at V and 0 bases at J, leaving 6 bases unmatched. This CDR3 is 17 amino acids long. Germline values: CDR1 SGHRS, CDR2 YFSETQ. DNA of the CDR3: TGCGCCAGCAGCTTGGCCCTAGCGGCAAGCTCCTACAATGAGCAGTTCTTC. As protein: CASSLALAASSYNEQFF.

This clonotype was seen at least ten times. This rearrangement joins TRBV29-1 to TRBJ2-3, with a weak D call TRBD2 (6 bases). The V end lost 5 bases, the J end lost 1 base, and 7 bases lay between the germline ends. The germline CDR1 and CDR2 sequences are SQVTM and ANQGSEA. The CDR3 is 12 residues long. The CDR3 sequence is CSVRGGTDTQYF. In DNA, the CDR3 is TGCAGCGTTCGCGGGGGCACAGATACGCAGTATTTT.

Only a few counts were recorded for this clonotype. The chain is built from TRBV6-5 and TRBJ1-4, with D possibly TRBD1 on 5 matching bases. Germline V gives CDR1 MNHEY, CDR2 SVGAGI. There are 17 residues in the CDR3. V lost 0 bases, J lost 2 bases, and 13 bases lay in between. CDR3 sequence reads: CASSYSTTGYTNEKLFF. The CDR3 nucleotides read TGTGCCAGCAGTTACTCGACTACAGGCTATACTAATGAAAAACTGTTTTTT.

This clonotype was observed a handful of times. Here the CDR3 reads CASSPRGGQSSGANVLTF. The CDR3 DNA reads as TGTGCCAGCAGCCCGAGGGGGGGTCAGAGCTCTGGGGCCAACGTCCTGACTTTC. The chain is built from TRBV11-2 and TRBJ2-6; maybe TRBD2 (7 bases). There are 18 residues in the CDR3. Germline V gene data show CDR1 as SGHAT and CDR2 as FQNNGV. The V end was cut by 5 bases, the J end by 0 bases, with 17 bases between.

The rearrangement links TRBV28 to TRBJ2-6; D is unclear. Trimming stripped 8 bases from V and 13 bases from J, with 21 bases between. Germline CDR1 MDHEN, CDR2 SYDVKM. This CDR3 contains 14 residues. As DNA, the CDR3 is TGTGCCAGCTCGGCAGGTCTTGCCCCGCGGGTCCTGACTTTC. Its translation: CASSAGLAPRVLTF.